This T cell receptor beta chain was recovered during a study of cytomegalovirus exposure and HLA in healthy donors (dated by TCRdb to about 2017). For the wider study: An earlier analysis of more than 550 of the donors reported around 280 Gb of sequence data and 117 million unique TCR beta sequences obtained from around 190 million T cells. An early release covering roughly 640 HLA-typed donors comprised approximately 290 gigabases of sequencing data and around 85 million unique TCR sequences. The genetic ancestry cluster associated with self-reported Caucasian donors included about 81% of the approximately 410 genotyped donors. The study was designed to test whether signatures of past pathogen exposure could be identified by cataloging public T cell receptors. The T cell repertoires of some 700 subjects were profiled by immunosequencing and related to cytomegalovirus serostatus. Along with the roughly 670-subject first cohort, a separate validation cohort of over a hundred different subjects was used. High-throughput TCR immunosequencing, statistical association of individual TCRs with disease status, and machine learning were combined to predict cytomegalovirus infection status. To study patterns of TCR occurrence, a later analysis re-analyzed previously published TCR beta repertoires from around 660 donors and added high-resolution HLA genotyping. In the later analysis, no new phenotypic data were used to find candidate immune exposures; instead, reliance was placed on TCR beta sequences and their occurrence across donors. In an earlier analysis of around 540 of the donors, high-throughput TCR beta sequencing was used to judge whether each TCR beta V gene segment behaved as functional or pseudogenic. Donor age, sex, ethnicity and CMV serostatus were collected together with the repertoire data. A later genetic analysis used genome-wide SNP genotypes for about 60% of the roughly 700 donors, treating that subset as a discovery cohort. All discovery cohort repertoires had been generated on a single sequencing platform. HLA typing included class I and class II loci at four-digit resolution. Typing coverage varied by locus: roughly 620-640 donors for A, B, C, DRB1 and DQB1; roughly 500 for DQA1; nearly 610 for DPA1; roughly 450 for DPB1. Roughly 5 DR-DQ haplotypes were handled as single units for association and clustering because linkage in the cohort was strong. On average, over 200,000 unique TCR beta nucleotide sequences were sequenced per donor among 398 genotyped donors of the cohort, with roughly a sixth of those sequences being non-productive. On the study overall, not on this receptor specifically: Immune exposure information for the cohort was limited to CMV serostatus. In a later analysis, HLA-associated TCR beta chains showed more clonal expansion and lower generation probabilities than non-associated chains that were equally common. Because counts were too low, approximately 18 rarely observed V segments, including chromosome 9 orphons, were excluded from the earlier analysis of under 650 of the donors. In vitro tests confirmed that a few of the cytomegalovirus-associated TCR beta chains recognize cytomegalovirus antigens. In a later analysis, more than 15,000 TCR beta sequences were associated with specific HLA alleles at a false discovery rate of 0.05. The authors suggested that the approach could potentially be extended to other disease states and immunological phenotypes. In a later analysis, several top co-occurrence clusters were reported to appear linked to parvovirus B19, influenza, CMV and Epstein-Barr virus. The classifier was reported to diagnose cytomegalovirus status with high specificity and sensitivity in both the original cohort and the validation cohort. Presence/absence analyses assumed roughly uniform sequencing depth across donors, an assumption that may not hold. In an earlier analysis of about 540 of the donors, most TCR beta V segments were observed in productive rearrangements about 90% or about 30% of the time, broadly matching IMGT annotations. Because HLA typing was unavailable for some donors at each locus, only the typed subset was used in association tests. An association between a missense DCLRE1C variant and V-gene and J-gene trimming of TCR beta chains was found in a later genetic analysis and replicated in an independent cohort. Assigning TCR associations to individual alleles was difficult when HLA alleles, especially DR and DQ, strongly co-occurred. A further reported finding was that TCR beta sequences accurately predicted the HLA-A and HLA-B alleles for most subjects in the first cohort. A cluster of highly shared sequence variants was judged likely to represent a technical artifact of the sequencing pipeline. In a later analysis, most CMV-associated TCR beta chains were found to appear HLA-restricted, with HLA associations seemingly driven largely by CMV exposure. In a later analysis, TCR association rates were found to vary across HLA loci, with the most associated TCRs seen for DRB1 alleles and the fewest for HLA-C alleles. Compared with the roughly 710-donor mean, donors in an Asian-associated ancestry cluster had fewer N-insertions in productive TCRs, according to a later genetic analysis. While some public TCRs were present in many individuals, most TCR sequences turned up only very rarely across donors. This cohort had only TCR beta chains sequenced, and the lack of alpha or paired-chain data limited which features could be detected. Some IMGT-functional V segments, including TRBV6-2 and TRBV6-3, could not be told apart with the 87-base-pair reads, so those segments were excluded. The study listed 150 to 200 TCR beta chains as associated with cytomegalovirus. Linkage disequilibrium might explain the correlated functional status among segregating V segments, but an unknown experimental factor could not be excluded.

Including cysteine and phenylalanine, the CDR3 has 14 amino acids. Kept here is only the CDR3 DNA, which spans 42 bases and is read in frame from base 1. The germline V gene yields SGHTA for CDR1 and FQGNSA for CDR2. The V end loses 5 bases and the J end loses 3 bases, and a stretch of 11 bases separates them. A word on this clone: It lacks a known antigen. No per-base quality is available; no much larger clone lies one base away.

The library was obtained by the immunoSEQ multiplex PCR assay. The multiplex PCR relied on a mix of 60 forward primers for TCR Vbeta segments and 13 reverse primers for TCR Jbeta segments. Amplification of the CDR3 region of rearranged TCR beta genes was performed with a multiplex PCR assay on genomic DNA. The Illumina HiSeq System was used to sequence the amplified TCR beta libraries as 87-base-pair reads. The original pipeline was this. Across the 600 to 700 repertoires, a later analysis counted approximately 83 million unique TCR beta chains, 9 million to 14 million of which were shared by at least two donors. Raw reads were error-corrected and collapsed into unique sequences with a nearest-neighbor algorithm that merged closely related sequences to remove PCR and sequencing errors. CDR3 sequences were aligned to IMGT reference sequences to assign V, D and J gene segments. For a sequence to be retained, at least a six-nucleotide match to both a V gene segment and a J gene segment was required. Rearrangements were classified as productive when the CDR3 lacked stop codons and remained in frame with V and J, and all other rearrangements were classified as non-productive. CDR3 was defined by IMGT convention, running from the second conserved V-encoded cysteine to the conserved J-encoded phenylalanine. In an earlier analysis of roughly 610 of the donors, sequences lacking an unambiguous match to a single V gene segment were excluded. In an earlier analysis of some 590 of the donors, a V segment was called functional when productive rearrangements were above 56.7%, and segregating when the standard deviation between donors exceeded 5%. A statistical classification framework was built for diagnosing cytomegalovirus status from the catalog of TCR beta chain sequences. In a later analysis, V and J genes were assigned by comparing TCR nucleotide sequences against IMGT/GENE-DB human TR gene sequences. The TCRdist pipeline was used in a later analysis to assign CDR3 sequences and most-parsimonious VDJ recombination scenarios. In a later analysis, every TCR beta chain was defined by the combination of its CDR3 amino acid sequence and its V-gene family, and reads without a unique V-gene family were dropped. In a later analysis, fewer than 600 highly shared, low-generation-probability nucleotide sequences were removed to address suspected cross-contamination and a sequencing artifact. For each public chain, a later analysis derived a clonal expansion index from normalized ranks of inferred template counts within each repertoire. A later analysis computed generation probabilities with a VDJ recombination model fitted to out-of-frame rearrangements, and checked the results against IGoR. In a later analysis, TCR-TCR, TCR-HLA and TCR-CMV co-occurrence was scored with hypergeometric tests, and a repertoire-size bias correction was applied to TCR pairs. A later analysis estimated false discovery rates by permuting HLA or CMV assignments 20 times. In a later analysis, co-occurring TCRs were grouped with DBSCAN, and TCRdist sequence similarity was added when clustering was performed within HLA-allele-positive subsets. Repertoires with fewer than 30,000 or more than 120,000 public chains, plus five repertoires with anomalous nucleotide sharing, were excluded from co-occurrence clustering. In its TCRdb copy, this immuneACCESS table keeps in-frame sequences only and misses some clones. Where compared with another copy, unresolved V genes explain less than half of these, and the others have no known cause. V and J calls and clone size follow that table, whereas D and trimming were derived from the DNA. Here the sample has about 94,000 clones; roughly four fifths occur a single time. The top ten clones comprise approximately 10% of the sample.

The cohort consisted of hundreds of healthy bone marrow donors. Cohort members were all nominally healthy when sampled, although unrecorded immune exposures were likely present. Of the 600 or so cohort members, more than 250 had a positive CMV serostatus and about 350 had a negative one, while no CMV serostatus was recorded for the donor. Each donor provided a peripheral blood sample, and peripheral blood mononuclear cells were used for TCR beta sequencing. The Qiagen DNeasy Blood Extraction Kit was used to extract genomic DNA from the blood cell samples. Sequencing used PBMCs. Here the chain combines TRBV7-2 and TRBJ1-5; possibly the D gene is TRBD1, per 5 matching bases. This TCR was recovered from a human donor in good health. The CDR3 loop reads CASSPGTPNQPQHF. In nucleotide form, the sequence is TGTGCCAGCAGCCCCGGGACTCCCAATCAGCCCCAGCATTTT.